This record covers a single T cell receptor (beta chain). Antigen: not known. Germline V gene sequence: CDR1 SGHVS, CDR2 FQNEAQ. This CDR3 spans 15 amino acids. Trimming stripped 6 bases from V and 9 bases from J, with 18 bases between. This record belongs to a study of OX40 agonist ivuxolimab in advanced cancers. Study-wide background: Treatment received earlier with anti-PD-1, anti-PD-L1 or anti-CTLA-4 agents was allowed, and around 40% had some.

Assay used: immunoSEQ multiplex PCR; TCRdb lists only in-frame clones, some missing. The sample gives 84,000 or so clones, about 88% of which show up once; 0.25% to 0.35% is in the top ten. Whole-study findings and limits: Relative to CD4+ cells, CD8+ T cells on average had more expanded clones. Among the nonresponders, some also had low normalized T-cell clonal expansion. Antigen targets of the expanded peripheral T cells went undetermined.

This chain joins TRBV7-8 and TRBJ1-6; weak D call: TRBD1 (5 bases). Here the sequenced sample was CD4+ or CD8+ T cells sorted from blood, taken in a trial of the OX40 agonist ivuxolimab. The sequence was obtained from an adult with an advanced solid tumor such as melanoma, head and neck, liver or kidney cancer. CDR3 coding DNA: TGTGCCAGCAGTCAGCTGAGAGGGGCTGGTTCACCCCTCCACTTT. Protein sequence: CASSQLRGAGSPLHF.